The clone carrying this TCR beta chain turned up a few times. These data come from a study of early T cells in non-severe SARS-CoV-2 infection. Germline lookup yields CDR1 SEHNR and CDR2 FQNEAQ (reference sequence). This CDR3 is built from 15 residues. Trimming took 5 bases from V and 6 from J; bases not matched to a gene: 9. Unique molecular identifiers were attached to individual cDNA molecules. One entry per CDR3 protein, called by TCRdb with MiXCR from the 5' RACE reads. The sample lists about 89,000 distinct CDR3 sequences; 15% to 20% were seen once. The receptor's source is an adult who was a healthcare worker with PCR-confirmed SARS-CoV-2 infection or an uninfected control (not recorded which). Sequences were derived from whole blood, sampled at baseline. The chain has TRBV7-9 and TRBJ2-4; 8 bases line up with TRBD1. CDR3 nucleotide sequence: TGTGCCAGCAGCCCCCACCTAGGGACAGGAAACATTCAGTACTTC. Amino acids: CASSPHLGTGNIQYF.